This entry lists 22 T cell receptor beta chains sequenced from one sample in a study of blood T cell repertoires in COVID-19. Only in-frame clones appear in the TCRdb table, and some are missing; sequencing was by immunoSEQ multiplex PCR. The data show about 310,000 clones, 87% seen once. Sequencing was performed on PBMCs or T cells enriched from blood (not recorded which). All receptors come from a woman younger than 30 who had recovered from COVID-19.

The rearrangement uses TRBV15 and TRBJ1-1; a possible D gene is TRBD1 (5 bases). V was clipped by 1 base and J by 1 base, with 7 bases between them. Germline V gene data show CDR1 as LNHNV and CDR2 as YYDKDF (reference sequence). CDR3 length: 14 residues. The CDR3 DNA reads TGTGCCACCAGCAGAGGAAGGGGGAACACTGAAGCTTTCTTT. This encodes CATSRGRGNTEAFF. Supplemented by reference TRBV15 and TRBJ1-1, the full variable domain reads DAMVIQNPRYQVTQFGKPVTLSCSQTLNHNVMYWYQQKSSQAPKLLFHYYDKDFNNEADTPDNFQSRRPNTSFCFLDIRSPGLGDTAMYLCATSRGRGNTEAFFGQGTRLTVV.

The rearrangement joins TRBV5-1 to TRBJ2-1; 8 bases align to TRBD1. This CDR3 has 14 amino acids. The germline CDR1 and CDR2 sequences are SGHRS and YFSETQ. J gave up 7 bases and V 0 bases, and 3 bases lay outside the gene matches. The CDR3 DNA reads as TGCGCCAGCAGCTTGGGCAGGGGGCTGAATGAGCAGTTCTTC. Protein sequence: CASSLGRGLNEQFF.

The CDR3 DNA is TGTGCCAGTACCCCGCTTCGGCAGGGTCTCGCGAACACTGAAGCTTTCTTT. Its translation: CASTPLRQGLANTEAFF. V and J are TRBV19 and TRBJ1-1, with D perhaps TRBD1 (5 bases). Germline loops: CDR1 LNHDA, CDR2 SQIVND (reference sequence). Between the trimmed V and J ends, which lost 7 bases and 1 base, there was a span of 22 bases. CDR3 length: 17 residues.

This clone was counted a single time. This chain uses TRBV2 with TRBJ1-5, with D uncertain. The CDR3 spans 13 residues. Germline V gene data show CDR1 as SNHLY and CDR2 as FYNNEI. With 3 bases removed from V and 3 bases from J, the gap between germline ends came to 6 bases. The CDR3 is CASSDEINQPQHF. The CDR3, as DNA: TGTGCCAGCAGTGATGAGATCAATCAGCCCCAGCATTTT.

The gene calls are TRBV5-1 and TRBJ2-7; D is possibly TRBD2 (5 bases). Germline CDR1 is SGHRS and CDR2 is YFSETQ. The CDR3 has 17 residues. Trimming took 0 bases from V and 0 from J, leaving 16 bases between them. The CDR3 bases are TGCGCCAGCAGCTTGGGACGGGATGCGACGGGCTCCTACGAGCAGTACTTC. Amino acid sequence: CASSLGRDATGSYEQYF.

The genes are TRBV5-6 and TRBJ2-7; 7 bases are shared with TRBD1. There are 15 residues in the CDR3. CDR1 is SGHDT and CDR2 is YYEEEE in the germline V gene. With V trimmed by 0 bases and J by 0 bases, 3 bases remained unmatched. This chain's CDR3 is CASSLVGQDSYEQYF. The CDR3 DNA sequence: TGTGCCAGCAGCTTGGTTGGACAGGACTCCTACGAGCAGTACTTC.

CDR3 DNA: TGTGCCAGCAGTTACACAGGGGTTCAGCCCCAGCATTTT. As protein: CASSYTGVQPQHF. The chain uses TRBV6-2 or TRBV6-3 and TRBJ1-5, with 7 positions matching TRBD1. The CDR3 contains 13 residues. Per the germline V gene, CDR1 is MNHEY and CDR2 is SVGEGT. J lost 6 bases, V lost 2 bases, and 1 base had no gene match.

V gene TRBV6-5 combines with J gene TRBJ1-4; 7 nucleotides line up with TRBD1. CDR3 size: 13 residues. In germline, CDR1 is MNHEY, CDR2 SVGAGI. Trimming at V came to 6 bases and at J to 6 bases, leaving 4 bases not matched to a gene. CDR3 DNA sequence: TGTGCCAGCAGACAGGGGATTGATGAAAAACTGTTTTTT. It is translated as CASRQGIDEKLFF.

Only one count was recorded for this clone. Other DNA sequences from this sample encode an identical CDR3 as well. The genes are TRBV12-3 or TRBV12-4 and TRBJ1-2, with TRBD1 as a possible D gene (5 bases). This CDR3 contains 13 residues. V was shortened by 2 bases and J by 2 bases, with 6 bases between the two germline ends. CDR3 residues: CASSLQGNYGYTF. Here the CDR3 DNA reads TGTGCCAGCAGTTTACAGGGAAACTATGGCTACACCTTC.

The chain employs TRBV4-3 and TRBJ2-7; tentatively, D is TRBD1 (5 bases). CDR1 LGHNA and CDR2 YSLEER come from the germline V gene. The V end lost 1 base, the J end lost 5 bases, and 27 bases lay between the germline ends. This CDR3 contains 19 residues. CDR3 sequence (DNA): TGCGCCAGCAGCCAAGTCTCTACCAGGGTCAAACCGACATTAAACGAGCAGTACTTC. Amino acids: CASSQVSTRVKPTLNEQYF.

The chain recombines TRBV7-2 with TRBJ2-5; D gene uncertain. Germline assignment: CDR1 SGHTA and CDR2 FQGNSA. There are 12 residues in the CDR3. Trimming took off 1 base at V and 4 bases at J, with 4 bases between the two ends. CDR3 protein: CASSLVRETQYF. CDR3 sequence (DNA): TGTGCCAGCAGCTTAGTCCGAGAGACCCAGTACTTC.

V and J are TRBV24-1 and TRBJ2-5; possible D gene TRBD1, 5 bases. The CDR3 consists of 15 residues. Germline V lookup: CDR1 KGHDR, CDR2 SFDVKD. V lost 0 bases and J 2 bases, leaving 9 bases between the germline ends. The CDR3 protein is CATSDLQAGQETQYF. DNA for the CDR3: TGTGCCACCAGTGATTTGCAAGCAGGGCAAGAGACCCAGTACTTC.

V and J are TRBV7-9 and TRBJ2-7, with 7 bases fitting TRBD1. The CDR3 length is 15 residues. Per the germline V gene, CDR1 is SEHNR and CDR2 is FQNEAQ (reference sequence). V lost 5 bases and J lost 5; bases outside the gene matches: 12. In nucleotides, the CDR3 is TGTGCCAGCAGCCCAGGACAGGTCCCCGGGGACGAGCAGTACTTC. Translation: CASSPGQVPGDEQYF.

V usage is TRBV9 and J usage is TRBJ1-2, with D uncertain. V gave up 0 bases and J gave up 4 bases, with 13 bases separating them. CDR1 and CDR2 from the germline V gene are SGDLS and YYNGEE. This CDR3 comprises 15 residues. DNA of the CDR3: TGTGCCAGCAGCGTAGGCAAGGAGAGGGCCTATGGCTACACCTTC. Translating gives CASSVGKERAYGYTF.

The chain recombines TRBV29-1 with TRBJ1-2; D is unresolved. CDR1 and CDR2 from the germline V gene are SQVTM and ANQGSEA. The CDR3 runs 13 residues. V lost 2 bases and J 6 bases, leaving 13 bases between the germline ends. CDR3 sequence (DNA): TGCAGCGTTGAAAAAAGTGGGCACGATGGCTACACCTTC. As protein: CSVEKSGHDGYTF.

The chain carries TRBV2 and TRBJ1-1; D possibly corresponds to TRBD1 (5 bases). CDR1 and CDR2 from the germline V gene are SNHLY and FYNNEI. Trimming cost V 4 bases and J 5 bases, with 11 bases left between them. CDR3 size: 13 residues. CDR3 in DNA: TGTGCCAGCAGTGCCGACAGCCAAACTGAAGCTTTCTTT. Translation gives CASSADSQTEAFF.

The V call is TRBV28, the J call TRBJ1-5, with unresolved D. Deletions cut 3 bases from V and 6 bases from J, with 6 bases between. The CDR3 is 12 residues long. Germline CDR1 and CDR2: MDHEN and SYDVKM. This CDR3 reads CASSFGSQPQHF. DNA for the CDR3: TGTGCCAGCAGTTTTGGTAGTCAGCCCCAGCATTTT.

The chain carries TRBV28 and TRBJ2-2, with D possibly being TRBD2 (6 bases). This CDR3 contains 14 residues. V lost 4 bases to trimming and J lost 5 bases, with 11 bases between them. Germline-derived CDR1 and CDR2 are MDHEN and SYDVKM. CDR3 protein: CASSSGAGTGELFF. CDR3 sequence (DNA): TGTGCCAGCAGTTCAGGTGCGGGGACCGGGGAGCTGTTTTTT.

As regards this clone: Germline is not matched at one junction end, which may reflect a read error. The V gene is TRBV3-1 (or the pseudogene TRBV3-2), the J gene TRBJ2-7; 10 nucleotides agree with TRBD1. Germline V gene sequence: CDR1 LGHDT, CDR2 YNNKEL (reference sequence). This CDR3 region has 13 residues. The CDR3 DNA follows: TGTGCCAGCAGCCAAGGCCGGGACAGGGGTATTTTTTTC. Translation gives CASSQGRDRGIFF.

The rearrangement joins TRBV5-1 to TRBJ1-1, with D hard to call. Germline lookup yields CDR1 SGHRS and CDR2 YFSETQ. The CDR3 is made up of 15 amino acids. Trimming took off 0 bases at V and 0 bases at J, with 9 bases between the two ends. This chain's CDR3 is CASSLVGDVNTEAFF. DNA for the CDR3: TGCGCCAGCAGCTTGGTCGGGGATGTGAACACTGAAGCTTTCTTT.

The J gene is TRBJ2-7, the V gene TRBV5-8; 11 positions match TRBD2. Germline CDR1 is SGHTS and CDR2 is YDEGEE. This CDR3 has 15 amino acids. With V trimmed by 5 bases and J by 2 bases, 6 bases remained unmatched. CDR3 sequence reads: CASREGLAAPYEQYF. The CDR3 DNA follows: TGTGCCAGCAGGGAGGGACTAGCGGCACCCTACGAGCAGTACTTC.

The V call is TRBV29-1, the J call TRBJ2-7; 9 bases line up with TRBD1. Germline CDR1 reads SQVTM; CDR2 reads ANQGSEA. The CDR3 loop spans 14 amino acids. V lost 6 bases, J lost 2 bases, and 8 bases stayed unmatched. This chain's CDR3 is CSVRWGQGTYEQYF. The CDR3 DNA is TGCAGCGTCCGGTGGGGACAGGGAACCTACGAGCAGTACTTC.